This passage covers 19 T cell receptor beta chains from one sample sequenced in a study of blood T cell repertoires in COVID-19. Measured with immunoSEQ multiplex PCR; TCRdb has only the in-frame clones, and not every one. In the table there are 200,000 to 250,000 clones, about 87% of which are singletons. Sequenced input: PBMCs or T cells enriched from blood (not recorded which). The receptors here all came from a woman aged 30 to 39 who had recovered from COVID-19.

The chain employs TRBV7-3 and TRBJ2-1, with D hard to call. There are 14 residues in the CDR3. The germline V and J ends were trimmed by 2 bases and 2 bases, with 7 bases remaining between them. CDR1 SGHTA and CDR2 FQGTGA come from the germline V gene. The CDR3 DNA is TGTGCCAGCAGCTTATTTGGCACCTACAATGAGCAGTTCTTC. It is translated as CASSLFGTYNEQFF. Together with reference TRBV7-3 and TRBJ2-1, the CDR3 gives the full variable domain: GAGVSQTPSNKVTEKGKYVELRCDPISGHTALYWYRQSLGQGPEFLIYFQGTGAADDSGLPNDRFFAVRPEGSVSTLKIQRTERGDSAVYLCASSLFGTYNEQFFGPGTRLTVL.

The chain has TRBV13 and TRBJ1-2; TRBD1 aligns across 9 bases. The CDR3 totals 14 residues. The germline gives CDR1 PRHDT, CDR2 FYEKMQ (reference sequence). The V gene end was trimmed by 4 bases and the J gene end by 4 bases; junction bases not matched to a gene: 4. Written as DNA, the CDR3 is TGTGCCAGCAGCTCCTACAGGGGGCTCTATGGCTACACCTTC. This encodes CASSSYRGLYGYTF. The entire variable domain, with the rest obtained from reference TRBV13 and TRBJ1-2, is as follows: AAGVIQSPRHLIKEKRETATLKCYPIPRHDTVYWYQQGPGQDPQFLISFYEKMQSDKGSIPDRFSAQQFSDYHSELNMSSLELGDSALYFCASSSYRGLYGYTFGSGTRLTVV.

This clone was observed a few times. The chain carries TRBV6-5 and TRBJ1-2; D is perhaps TRBD1 (5 bases). Germline values: CDR1 MNHEY, CDR2 SVGAGI. V lost 0 bases, J lost 8 bases, and 10 bases lay in between. This CDR3 has 13 residues. The CDR3 is CASSYSIREGYTF. In DNA form, the CDR3 reads TGTGCCAGCAGTTACTCGATCAGGGAAGGCTACACCTTC.

This rearrangement joins TRBV7-2 to TRBJ2-3; weak D call: TRBD1 (6 bases). The germline V gene encodes CDR1 SGHTA and CDR2 FQGNSA. The CDR3 has 14 residues. V was shortened by 5 bases and J by 2 bases, with 11 bases between the two germline ends. The CDR3 region has the DNA TGTGCCAGCAGCCCCGACAGGTCCACAGATACGCAGTATTTT. This encodes CASSPDRSTDTQYF.

The chain recombines TRBV7-8 with TRBJ1-2; no reliable D call. The CDR3 loop spans 16 amino acids. Germline loops: CDR1 SGHVS, CDR2 FQNEAQ. V was trimmed by 5 bases and J by 8 bases, leaving 24 bases between them. In DNA, the CDR3 is TGTGCCAGCAGCCCTAAATTGACACGTCGACCATCCGGCTACACCTTC. It translates to CASSPKLTRRPSGYTF.

This chain connects TRBV7-6 to TRBJ2-1, with D possibly TRBD2 on 6 matching bases. The CDR3 length is 14 residues. Germline V gives CDR1 SGHVS, CDR2 FNYEAQ. V lost 5 bases to trimming and J lost 3 bases, with 11 bases between them. The CDR3: CASSAPGLYNEQFF. DNA of the CDR3: TGTGCCAGCAGCGCCCCGGGACTCTACAATGAGCAGTTCTTC.

The genes are TRBV12-3 or TRBV12-4 and TRBJ2-7; 7 nucleotides align to TRBD1. The CDR3 sequence is 13 residues long. V lost 5 bases and J lost 5; bases outside the gene matches: 6. The CDR3 loop is CASSLGQADEQYF. The CDR3 DNA sequence: TGTGCCAGCAGTCTTGGACAGGCGGACGAGCAGTACTTC.

In its sample, this clone was seen once. The chain couples TRBV19 to TRBJ2-7; a possible D gene is TRBD2 (7 bases). This CDR3 contains 15 residues. Germline V gene data show CDR1 as LNHDA and CDR2 as SQIVND (reference sequence). Trimming shortened V by 3 bases and J by 3 bases, and 15 bases separated the two germline ends. CDR3 bases: TGTGCCAGTAGTATGGAACAGGGAGGGTTCTACGAGCAGTACTTC. The encoded protein is CASSMEQGGFYEQYF.

The chain combines TRBV2 with TRBJ2-5; weak D call: TRBD2 (6 bases). Between the trimmed V and J ends, which lost 7 bases and 5 bases, there was a span of 23 bases. Germline CDR1 and CDR2: SNHLY and FYNNEI. The length of the CDR3 is 16 residues. In DNA, the CDR3 is TGTGCCAGCAAGGGAACGGTAGGGGAGGTTTGGGAGACCCAGTACTTC. Its protein product is CASKGTVGEVWETQYF.

J is TRBJ1-5 and V is TRBV3-1 (or the pseudogene TRBV3-2); weak D call: TRBD1 (5 bases). Trimming shortened V by 3 bases and J by 0 bases, and 6 bases separated the two germline ends. Germline V lookup: CDR1 LGHDT, CDR2 YNNKEL (reference sequence). There are 14 residues in the CDR3. CDR3 coding DNA: TGTGCCAGCAGCCAGACAGATAGCAATCAGCCCCAGCATTTT. Translating gives CASSQTDSNQPQHF.

The chain employs TRBV27 and TRBJ1-1; no clear D gene. CDR1 and CDR2 from the germline V gene are MNHEY and SMNVEV (reference sequence). The CDR3 covers 13 residues. Trimming pared 8 bases from V and 1 base from J, leaving 11 bases between. CDR3 sequence: CASGQVPNTEAFF. CDR3 DNA: TGTGCCAGCGGTCAGGTTCCGAACACTGAAGCTTTCTTT.

V and J are TRBV5-1 and TRBJ2-7; 9 positions match TRBD2. Unmatched junction bases numbered 3, after V lost 2 bases and J lost 0 bases. CDR1 is SGHRS, CDR2 YFSETQ, per germline. The CDR3 spans 15 residues. The CDR3 DNA follows: TGCGCCAGCAGCTTTTTAGCGGGGGTCTCCTACGAGCAGTACTTC. Amino acids: CASSFLAGVSYEQYF.

The chain combines TRBV13 with TRBJ2-7, with no clear D. The CDR3 covers 14 residues. Germline V gene sequence: CDR1 PRHDT, CDR2 FYEKMQ (reference sequence). Deletions cut 0 bases from V and 5 bases from J, with 11 bases between. The CDR3 sequence: CASSLGRISNEQYF. The CDR3 DNA reads as TGTGCCAGCAGCTTAGGCAGGATAAGTAACGAGCAGTACTTC.

This clone was detected only once. The CDR3 DNA sequence: TGCGCCAGCAGCCAAGATACGGGGGGGCCCGCATACTTCGAGCAGTACTTC. It is translated as CASSQDTGGPAYFEQYF. The rearrangement links TRBV4-3 to TRBJ2-7, with TRBD2 matching 8 bases. With V trimmed by 0 bases and J by 6 bases, 13 bases remained unmatched. The germline V gene encodes CDR1 LGHNA and CDR2 YSLEER. This CDR3 is 17 amino acids long.

This chain connects TRBV19 to TRBJ1-1, with 11 nucleotides matching TRBD1. V was clipped by 10 bases and J by 10 bases; unmatched bases: 11. The CDR3 spans 13 residues. Germline CDR1 reads LNHDA; CDR2 reads SQIVND (reference sequence). The CDR3 bases are TGTGCCACCACAAACGGACAGGGGGCTGGAGCTTTCTTT. Translated, it gives CATTNGQGAGAFF. Full variable domain (outside the CDR3, taken from reference TRBV19 and TRBJ1-1): DGGITQSPKYLFRKEGQNVTLSCEQNLNHDAMYWYRQDPGQGLRLIYYSQIVNDFQKGDIAEGYSVSREKKESFPLTVTSAQKNPTAFYLCATTNGQGAGAFFGQGTRLTVV.

V gene TRBV4-2 combines with J gene TRBJ1-5; TRBD1 matches 7 bases. Germline values: CDR1 LGHNA, CDR2 YNFKEQ. The CDR3 loop spans 14 amino acids. V shed 5 bases and J 2 bases; nucleotides not matched to a gene: 3. Here the CDR3 reads CASSFGQGNQPQHF. The CDR3 coding sequence is TGTGCCAGCAGCTTTGGACAGGGCAATCAGCCCCAGCATTTT.

The chain links TRBV5-1 to TRBJ2-7; 10 positions match TRBD1. Per the germline V gene, CDR1 is SGHRS and CDR2 is YFSETQ. This CDR3 has 15 amino acids. Trimming cost V 0 bases and J 5 bases; bases outside gene matches: 5. The CDR3 DNA reads as TGCGCCAGCAGCTTGGCTGGGACAGGGGTCCACGAGCAGTACTTC. It translates to CASSLAGTGVHEQYF.

This clone was detected only once. The V call is TRBV23-1, the J call TRBJ2-1; 9 positions match TRBD2. TRBV23-1 is given ORF status, its function remaining uncertain. The CDR3 is 18 residues long. The junction had 9 bases not matched to a gene; V was cut back by 0 bases and J by 3 bases. CDR3 nucleotides: TGCGCCAGCAGTCAATCGCGGGGGGGGCCCCAATTCTACAATGAGCAGTTCTTC. Its translation: CASSQSRGGPQFYNEQFF.

This chain joins TRBV6-6 and TRBJ1-1; D gene unclear. Per the germline V gene, CDR1 is MNHNY and CDR2 is SVGAGI (reference sequence). V was shortened by 1 base and J by 5 bases, with 11 bases between the two germline ends. This CDR3 spans 14 amino acids. The CDR3 bases are TGTGCCAGCAGTTACTTGCCGCGGGGAACTGAAGCTTTCTTT. Its translation is CASSYLPRGTEAFF.